This T cell receptor (beta chain) was sequenced during a study of beta chain features in type 1 diabetes. Whole-study results and caveats: Among all four CD4+ subsets, Type 1 diabetes patients had TCRB CDR3s that were moderately but significantly shorter. In type 1 diabetes patients, VDJ junctions had fewer insertions; deletions at these junctions were more frequent.

Reverse transcription of all isolated RNA meant that expressed TCRB transcripts were sequenced. Produced via immunoSEQ multiplex PCR; TCRdb's table is partial and in-frame only. Altogether approximately 44,000 clones are present, approximately 70% being singletons, with the ten largest covering about 2%. Worth noting for this clone: Antigen: not known.

The germline V gene encodes CDR1 SQVTM and CDR2 ANQGSEA. The V end was cut by 3 bases, the J end by 2 bases, with 13 bases between. The CDR3 is 14 residues long. Sequenced material: Tregs from blood. This chain uses TRBV29-1 with TRBJ1-2, with D tentatively TRBD1 (6 bases). This receptor was identified in a woman aged 18-29 years with type 1 diabetes. CDR3 in DNA: TGCAGCGTTGATCAGGGGCCCGAAAACTATGGCTACACCTTC. Translated: CSVDQGPENYGYTF.